Sequencing of this T cell receptor (beta chain) was carried out in a study of blood T cell repertoires in COVID-19. Study summary: From T cells, B-cell-depleted T cells, or PBMCs came the material, which was cDNA or gDNA.

Original methodology: Using reference gene primer amplification, nucleated cell counts were estimated. Assay used: immunoSEQ multiplex PCR; TCRdb lists only in-frame clones, some missing. V and J calls and clone size are given by that table; D and trimming were obtained from the DNA. The sample consists of 200,000 to 250,000 clones, 80% to 90% of them appearing once. In this sample, this clone turned up a few times. Between the trimmed V and J ends, which lost 0 bases and 0 bases, there was a span of 7 bases. The CDR3 consists of 15 residues. Germline lookup yields CDR1 SGHTS and CDR2 YDEGEE. Material: peripheral blood. This TCR came from a man in his forties with acute or convalescent COVID-19. The chain links TRBV5-8 to TRBJ1-5, with D possibly being TRBD1 (5 bases). The CDR3 spells CASSLGQNSNQPQHF. The CDR3 DNA follows: TGTGCCAGCAGCTTGGGACAGAATAGCAATCAGCCCCAGCATTTT.